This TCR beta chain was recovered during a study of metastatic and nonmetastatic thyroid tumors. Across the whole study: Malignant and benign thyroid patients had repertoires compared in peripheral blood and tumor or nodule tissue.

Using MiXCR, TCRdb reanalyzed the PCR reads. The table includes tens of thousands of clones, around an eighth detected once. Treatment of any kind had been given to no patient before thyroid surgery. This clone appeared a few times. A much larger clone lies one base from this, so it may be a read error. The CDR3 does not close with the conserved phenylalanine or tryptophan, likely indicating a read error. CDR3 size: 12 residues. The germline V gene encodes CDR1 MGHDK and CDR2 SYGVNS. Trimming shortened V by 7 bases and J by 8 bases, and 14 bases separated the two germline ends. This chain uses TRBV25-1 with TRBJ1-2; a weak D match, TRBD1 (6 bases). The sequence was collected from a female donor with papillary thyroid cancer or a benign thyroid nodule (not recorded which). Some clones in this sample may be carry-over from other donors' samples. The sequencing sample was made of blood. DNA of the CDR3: TGTGCCAGCACCGACAGGTTCGGGGGCTACACCATC. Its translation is CASTDRFGGYTI.